The 18 T cell receptor beta chains presented below share a single source sample, sequenced in a study of shared clonotypes between healthy human individuals. Produced via immunoSEQ multiplex PCR; TCRdb's table is partial and in-frame only. The table lists roughly 2.2 million clones, 80% to 95% of them singletons. The sample was naive CD4+ T cells from PBMCs. Subset noted: CD45RA+ positively selected. All receptors derive from a man aged 18 to 29 in good health. Some clones in this sample may be carry-over from other donors' samples.

This chain links TRBV5-1 with TRBJ2-1, with a possible D match to TRBD1 (6 bases). CDR1 and CDR2 from the germline V gene are SGHRS and YFSETQ. The V gene lost 0 bases and the J gene lost 6 bases, with 16 bases spanning the gap. The CDR3 length is 16 residues. The CDR3 protein is CASSLAQDSAGNEQFF. The CDR3 nucleotides read TGCGCCAGCAGCTTGGCCCAGGACAGTGCTGGCAATGAGCAGTTCTTC.

For this clone: Germline and junction disagree at one end, which may indicate a read error. The CDR3 is CVSRDGQLMNTEAFF. CDR3 DNA: TGTGTCAGCAGGGACGGACAGCTCATGAACACTGAAGCTTTCTTT. The rearrangement uses TRBV28 and TRBJ1-1, with D perhaps matching TRBD1 (6 bases). The germline CDR1 and CDR2 sequences are MDHEN and SYDVKM. The CDR3 is 15 amino acids.

The rearrangement uses TRBV7-2 and TRBJ2-1; possibly TRBD1 for D (6 bases). This CDR3 region has 15 residues. Germline CDR1 SGHTA, CDR2 FQGNSA. The V and J ends lost 6 bases and 4 bases respectively, with 16 bases between them. The CDR3, as DNA: TGTGCCAGCAGTCCCGTCCCGACAGGATACAATGAGCAGTTCTTC. This sequence encodes CASSPVPTGYNEQFF. Complete variable domain (other parts from reference TRBV7-2 and TRBJ2-1): GAGVSQSPSNKVTEKGKDVELRCDPISGHTALYWYRQSLGQGLEFLIYFQGNSAPDKSGLPSDRFSAERTGGSVSTLTIQRTQQEDSAVYLCASSPVPTGYNEQFFGPGTRLTVL.

The J gene is TRBJ1-1, the V gene TRBV7-2; D is unresolved. The CDR3 has 15 residues. Per germline, CDR1 SGHTA and CDR2 FQGNSA. V lost 2 bases to trimming and J lost 2 bases, with 12 bases between them. The CDR3 bases are TGTGCCAGCAGCTTAATAGCATCCGTTAACACTGAAGCTTTCTTT. Residues: CASSLIASVNTEAFF.

The rearrangement uses TRBV30 and TRBJ1-5; D unclear. Germline CDR1 GTSNPN, CDR2 SVGIG (reference sequence). Trimming removed 4 bases at V and 1 base at J, with 11 bases between. This CDR3 region has 14 residues. The CDR3 region has the DNA TGTGCCTGGACTCTGGGAGGGAGCAATCAGCCCCAGCATTTT. This sequence encodes CAWTLGGSNQPQHF.

This chain connects TRBV7-9 to TRBJ1-6, with D uncertain. This CDR3 has 12 amino acids. Germline-derived CDR1 and CDR2 are SEHNR and FQNEAQ (reference sequence). The germline V and J ends were trimmed by 5 bases and 17 bases, with 16 bases remaining between them. CDR3 nucleotide sequence: TGTGCCAGCAGCCTGGATTCAGGTACTTTCCACTTT. Its translation is CASSLDSGTFHF.

This CDR3 is CASIPEGWTVSWGGVQFF. CDR3 nucleotides: TGTGCCAGCATCCCTGAGGGGTGGACGGTCTCCTGGGGAGGGGTGCAGTTCTTC. The V gene is TRBV7-9, the J gene TRBJ2-1, with TRBD2 matching 7 bases. The CDR3 length is 18 residues. Trimming cost V 7 bases and J 12 bases; bases outside gene matches: 27. CDR1 and CDR2 (germline): SEHNR, FQNEAQ (reference sequence).

The rearrangement uses TRBV10-3 and TRBJ2-3, with 7 bases identical to TRBD1. With V trimmed by 6 bases and J by 7 bases, 4 bases remained unmatched. Germline V lookup: CDR1 ENHRY, CDR2 SYGVKD. This CDR3 comprises 12 residues. The CDR3 sequence is CAIRGQSYTQYF. The CDR3 region has the DNA TGTGCCATCAGGGGACAGTCCTATACGCAGTATTTT.

The CDR3 spells CASSLTGPGELFF. CDR3 nucleotide sequence: TGTGCCAGCAGTTTGACGGGGCCCGGGGAGCTGTTTTTT. The chain is built from TRBV27 and TRBJ2-2; D tentatively reads TRBD1 or TRBD2 (5 bases each). Germline V gene lookup returns CDR1 MNHEY and CDR2 SMNVEV (reference sequence). This CDR3 contains 13 residues. V was trimmed by 3 bases and J by 6 bases, leaving 8 bases between them.

This clone was seen only once. Here the CDR3 DNA reads TGTGCCAGCAGTGATTGGGTGGTAGCGGGAGATAGTGAGCAGTTCTTC. It translates to CASSDWVVAGDSEQFF. V gene TRBV25-1 combines with J gene TRBJ2-1, with TRBD2 matching over 9 bases. CDR1 is MGHDK and CDR2 is SYGVNS in the germline V gene. This CDR3 has 16 amino acids. The J segment lost 9 bases and the V segment lost 3 bases, leaving 12 bases of the junction unmatched.

J is TRBJ1-2 and V is TRBV4-1; 11 bases match TRBD1. From germline, CDR1 is MGHRA and CDR2 YSYEKL. V was clipped by 4 bases and J by 6 bases; unmatched bases: 7. The CDR3 sequence is 15 residues long. The CDR3 loop is CASSPQDRGHNGYTF. In DNA form, the CDR3 reads TGCGCCAGCAGCCCCCAGGACAGGGGGCATAATGGCTACACCTTC.

The V call is TRBV7-6, the J call TRBJ2-7; weak D call: TRBD2 (6 bases). V shed 3 bases and J shed 1 base, with 10 bases lying between them. CDR3 length equals 14 residues. Germline CDR1 SGHVS, CDR2 FNYEAQ. CDR3 residues: CASSLVSGSYEQYF. CDR3 DNA: TGTGCCAGCAGCTTGGTTAGCGGATCCTACGAGCAGTACTTC.

The genes are TRBV19 and TRBJ1-2, with D perhaps matching TRBD1 (6 bases). Germline-derived CDR1 and CDR2 are LNHDA and SQIVND (reference sequence). This CDR3 is 15 amino acids long. V was trimmed by 5 bases and J by 3 bases, leaving 16 bases between them. The CDR3 sequence is CASSAYPGVDYGYTF. CDR3 DNA: TGTGCCAGTAGTGCCTACCCAGGGGTAGACTATGGCTACACCTTC.

The chain combines TRBV10-3 with TRBJ1-1; D is possibly TRBD1 (5 bases). This CDR3 comprises 12 residues. CDR1 is ENHRY, CDR2 SYGVKD, per germline. Trimming stripped 3 bases from V and 10 bases from J, with 12 bases between. The CDR3 nucleotides read TGTGCCATCAGTGAATTAGATGGGGGAGCTTTCTTT. Its translation: CAISELDGGAFF.

For the CDR3, the DNA is TGTGCCAGCAGAGGACTAGCGGGAGGGCCTCAGTTCTTC. Translation gives CASRGLAGGPQFF. The chain has TRBV27 and TRBJ2-1; 15 bases fit TRBD2. This CDR3 contains 13 residues. Per the germline V gene, CDR1 is MNHEY and CDR2 is SMNVEV (reference sequence). V gave up 6 bases and J gave up 13 bases; unmatched junction bases: 4.

This chain uses TRBV18 with TRBJ2-3; D uncertain. Germline V gene data show CDR1 as KGHSH and CDR2 as LQKENI. The CDR3 totals 14 residues. V was pared by 6 bases and J by 5 bases, with 15 bases between. CDR3 sequence: CASSLQNGVDTQYF. The CDR3 DNA is TGTGCCAGCTCCCTTCAAAACGGAGTAGATACGCAGTATTTT.

The chain has TRBV25-1 and TRBJ2-7; 8 nucleotides match TRBD1. This CDR3 is 14 amino acids long. CDR1 MGHDK and CDR2 SYGVNS come from the germline V gene. The V and J ends lost 4 bases and 4 bases, in that order; junction bases with no gene match: 6. CDR3 sequence reads: CASSAAGGRYEQYF. CDR3 in DNA: TGTGCCAGCAGTGCCGCAGGGGGCAGGTACGAGCAGTACTTC.

On this clone itself: This sample also contains other DNA sequences that code for the same CDR3. The V and J genes are TRBV5-1 and TRBJ2-7, with 8 bases aligning to TRBD1. Looked up from germline, CDR1 is SGHRS and CDR2 is YFSETQ. The length of the CDR3 is 14 residues. V trimming: 4 bases; J trimming: 0 bases; junction bases outside the gene matches: 3. CDR3 protein: CASSRDRGSYEQYF. Written as DNA, the CDR3 is TGCGCCAGCAGCCGAGACAGGGGCTCCTACGAGCAGTACTTC.